The clone carrying this T cell receptor (beta chain) was counted a few times. The antigen is not known. Every isolated RNA sample was fully reverse transcribed, so sequencing captured expressed TCRB transcripts. TCRdb keeps only in-frame clones here, not all; method: immunoSEQ multiplex PCR. Among hundreds of thousands of clones listed, more than 13% were seen once. This entry is derived from a study of beta chain features in type 1 diabetes. Germline V gene lookup returns CDR1 SGHAT and CDR2 FQDESV (reference sequence). This CDR3 is built from 14 residues. V was shortened by 1 base and J by 7 bases, with 11 bases between the two germline ends. Findings and limits, study-wide: When Type 1 diabetes patients were examined, their TCRB CDR3s proved moderately but significantly shorter in all four CD4+ subsets. The naive, central memory and Treg TCRB repertoires showed an apparent similarity that was greater among patients than among healthy donors.

Source material: naive CD4+ T cells from blood. The chain employs TRBV11-1 and TRBJ1-5, with D perhaps matching TRBD1 (6 bases). This TCR was sampled from a man in his late teens or twenties with type 1 diabetes. CDR3 coding DNA: TGTGCCAGCAGCTTAGAGGCAGGGACACAGCCCCAGCATTTT. Protein product: CASSLEAGTQPQHF.